This passage covers 17 T cell receptor beta chains from one sample sequenced in a study. TCRdb passed the RT-PCR reads through MiXCR, listing each CDR3 protein once. The sample records 650,000 to 800,000 distinct CDR3 sequences, 13% to 15% being singletons. Sequencing was done on a sample of memory CD4+ T cells from blood. The receptors here all came from a female donor in good health, serving as a healthy control.

Ten or more counts support this clonotype. The chain has TRBV7-2 and TRBJ2-3; 12 positions agree with TRBD2. The V gene end was trimmed by 7 bases and the J gene end by 6 bases; junction bases not matched to a gene: 14. The CDR3 sequence is 17 residues long. CDR1 is SGHTA and CDR2 is FQGNSA in the germline V gene. In DNA, the CDR3 is TGTGCCAGCAACCCAACCCTAGCGGGGGGGAGTGTGGATACGCAGTATTTT. Encoded protein: CASNPTLAGGSVDTQYF. Filled out from reference TRBV7-2 and TRBJ2-3, the complete variable domain reads GAGVSQSPSNKVTEKGKDVELRCDPISGHTALYWYRQSLGQGLEFLIYFQGNSAPDKSGLPSDRFSAERTGGSVSTLTIQRTQQEDSAVYLCASNPTLAGGSVDTQYFGPGTRLTVL.

This clonotype has ten or more counts. This chain connects TRBV5-1 to TRBJ2-1, with D perhaps TRBD2 (5 bases). Germline V CDR1 and CDR2: SGHRS, YFSETQ. V dropped 2 bases and J dropped 9 bases, with 18 bases sitting between them. The CDR3 runs to 15 residues. The CDR3 DNA is TGCGCCAGCAGCTTTGGTCCGGAGGTGGGAAGTGAGCAGTTCTTC. This gives the protein CASSFGPEVGSEQFF.

This clonotype has just a few counts. The genes are TRBV7-2 and TRBJ1-1, with D perhaps TRBD1 (6 bases). This CDR3 is built from 16 residues. CDR1 and CDR2 from the germline V gene are SGHTA and FQGNSA. Trimming removed 5 bases at V and 0 bases at J, with 16 bases between. CDR3 sequence reads: CASSRWGTQMNTEAFF. CDR3 in DNA: TGTGCCAGCAGCCGGTGGGGGACACAGATGAACACTGAAGCTTTCTTT.

Only a few counts were recorded for this clonotype. The V call is TRBV28, the J call TRBJ1-2; the match to TRBD1 covers 7 bases. Germline-derived CDR1 and CDR2 are MDHEN and SYDVKM. With 4 bases clipped from V and 7 bases from J, the junction kept 9 bases outside the gene matches. This CDR3 is 14 amino acids long. The CDR3 region is CASSSLRGVSGYTF. The CDR3 DNA follows: TGTGCCAGCAGTTCGCTCAGGGGGGTCTCTGGCTACACCTTC.

The chain links TRBV6-6 to TRBJ2-1, with D possibly matching TRBD2 (6 bases). CDR1 MNHNY and CDR2 SVGAGI come from the germline V gene (reference sequence). CDR3 length: 14 residues. The V gene lost 5 bases and the J gene lost 9 bases, with 17 bases spanning the gap. The CDR3 sequence is CASSRPTSSGEQFF. CDR3 coding DNA: TGTGCCAGCAGTCGGCCGACTAGTTCGGGTGAGCAGTTCTTC.

This clonotype showed up just a few times. The chain carries TRBV20-1 and TRBJ1-5; D is unresolved. Between the trimmed V and J ends, which lost 6 bases and 6 bases, there was a span of 12 bases. The germline CDR1 and CDR2 sequences are DFQATT and SNEGSKA (reference sequence). The CDR3 sequence is 12 residues long. CDR3 amino acids: CSASSLGQPQHF. CDR3 nucleotides: TGCAGTGCGTCTTCCTTGGGTCAGCCCCAGCATTTT.

This clonotype occurred a few times. CDR3 bases: TGTGCCAGCAGCCCCCAGGGAGCGGGGGCTTACAATGAGCAGTTCTTC. It is translated as CASSPQGAGAYNEQFF. The chain links TRBV7-3 to TRBJ2-1, with 8 bases lining up with TRBD2. This CDR3 has 16 amino acids. In germline, CDR1 is SGHTA, CDR2 FQGTGA. With V trimmed by 5 bases and J by 4 bases, 10 bases remained unmatched.

This clonotype was counted many times. V gene TRBV6-5 combines with J gene TRBJ1-2; 7 bases align to TRBD1. CDR3 length equals 17 residues. Germline V gene data show CDR1 as MNHEY and CDR2 as SVGAGI. The J segment lost 4 bases and the V segment lost 0 bases, leaving 11 bases of the junction unmatched. For the CDR3, the DNA is TGTGCCAGCAGTTACTCGTCTACCAAGGGACAGAGCTATGGCTACACCTTC. Protein: CASSYSSTKGQSYGYTF.

This clonotype showed up just a few times. The J gene is TRBJ2-1, the V gene TRBV7-2, with a tentative D call TRBD2 (5 bases). The V end was cut by 1 base, the J end by 5 bases, with 15 bases between. Germline V gives CDR1 SGHTA, CDR2 FQGNSA. This CDR3 is built from 16 residues. The CDR3 spells CASSLGTARGDNEQFF. The CDR3, as DNA: TGTGCCAGCAGCTTAGGGACCGCCCGGGGTGACAATGAGCAGTTCTTC.

This clonotype turned up a few times. This chain connects TRBV5-1 to TRBJ2-7; a possible D gene is TRBD1 (6 bases). Trimming cost V 4 bases and J 0 bases, with 14 bases left between them. The CDR3 is 15 residues long. The germline gives CDR1 SGHRS, CDR2 YFSETQ. CDR3 sequence reads: CASSVTGSSSYEQYF. In DNA form, the CDR3 reads TGCGCCAGCAGCGTGACAGGATCTAGCTCCTACGAGCAGTACTTC.

This clonotype was counted between two and nine times. The rearrangement joins TRBV7-2 to TRBJ1-3; a weak D match, TRBD1 (6 bases). CDR1 and CDR2 from the germline V gene are SGHTA and FQGNSA. The CDR3 sequence is 14 residues long. The germline V and J ends were trimmed by 3 bases and 2 bases, with 8 bases remaining between them. The CDR3 DNA follows: TGTGCCAGCAGCTTCTACAGGGCTGGAAACACCATATATTTT. Amino acid sequence: CASSFYRAGNTIYF.

This chain joins TRBV30 and TRBJ2-5, with D possibly being TRBD1 (6 bases). Germline-derived CDR1 and CDR2 are GTSNPN and SVGIG (reference sequence). The CDR3 sequence is 13 residues long. V lost 5 bases, J lost 1 base, and 11 bases lay in between. The CDR3 region is CAWEDRLQETQYF. CDR3 nucleotides: TGTGCCTGGGAGGACAGACTCCAAGAGACCCAGTACTTC.

This chain joins TRBV9 and TRBJ1-1; D remains ambiguous. Looked up from germline, CDR1 is SGDLS and CDR2 is YYNGEE. The V end was cut by 6 bases, the J end by 2 bases, with 26 bases between. The CDR3 sequence is 18 residues long. The CDR3 reads CASTRSSMDGRENTEAFF. In DNA, the CDR3 is TGTGCCAGCACCCGTAGCTCGATGGATGGTAGGGAAAACACTGAAGCTTTCTTT.

J is TRBJ2-2 and V is TRBV2; weak D call: TRBD1 (5 bases). This CDR3 has 15 amino acids. V lost 6 bases and J lost 1, with 12 bases in between. CDR1 is SNHLY, CDR2 FYNNEI, per germline. The CDR3 DNA follows: TGTGCCAGCAGAGCAGACAGCGAGAACACCGGGGAGCTGTTTTTT. Translating gives CASRADSENTGELFF.

This rearrangement joins TRBV12-3 or TRBV12-4 to TRBJ1-2, with no clear D. V was shortened by 7 bases and J by 1 base, with 16 bases between the two germline ends. This CDR3 has 15 amino acids. CDR3 sequence reads: CASISWPGGNYGYTF. The CDR3, as DNA: TGTGCCAGCATTAGTTGGCCCGGCGGTAACTATGGCTACACCTTC.

This clonotype was seen only a few times. The chain carries TRBV7-2 and TRBJ2-7; 9 nucleotides agree with TRBD2. The CDR3 loop spans 16 amino acids. V lost 1 base, J lost 6 bases, and 10 bases stayed unmatched. CDR1 is SGHTA and CDR2 is FQGNSA in the germline V gene. Here the CDR3 reads CASSLGPGRSGSEQYF. CDR3 nucleotide sequence: TGTGCCAGCAGCTTAGGACCCGGACGTAGCGGGAGCGAGCAGTACTTC.

This clonotype was picked up a small number of times. CDR3 residues: CASSQTGGSYNSPLHF. The CDR3 DNA sequence: TGTGCCAGCAGCCAAACAGGGGGCTCCTATAATTCACCCCTCCACTTT. The chain couples TRBV4-2 to TRBJ1-6, with 8 bases matching TRBD1. V gave up 2 bases and J gave up 0 bases; unmatched junction bases: 0. The germline CDR1 and CDR2 sequences are LGHNA and YNFKEQ. The CDR3 runs to 16 residues.